Below are 27 T cell receptor beta chains sequenced from a single sample in a study of OX40 agonist ivuxolimab in advanced cancers. Profiling relied on immunoSEQ multiplex PCR, and the TCRdb table lists in-frame clones only, not all of them. The sample holds around 76,000 clones; 86% are singletons and the top ten take 2.5% to 3%. Sequences were derived from CD4+ or CD8+ T cells sorted from blood, sampled in a trial of the OX40 agonist ivuxolimab. These receptors all come from an adult with an advanced solid tumor such as melanoma, head and neck, liver or kidney cancer.

This chain connects TRBV30 to TRBJ2-1; TRBD2 matches at 11 bases. The V gene end was trimmed by 3 bases and the J gene end by 12 bases; junction bases not matched to a gene: 10. The CDR3 is 14 residues long. Germline assignment: CDR1 GTSNPN and CDR2 SVGIG (reference sequence). Here the CDR3 reads CAWSQVVAGGPQFF. CDR3 nucleotides: TGTGCCTGGAGCCAGGTCGTAGCGGGGGGGCCGCAGTTCTTC.

The CDR3 nucleotides read TGTGCCAGCGTATTACAGGGAACCGGTGGCACTGAAGCTTTCTTT. Protein product: CASVLQGTGGTEAFF. This chain joins TRBV6-1 and TRBJ1-1, with TRBD1 as a possible D gene (6 bases). This CDR3 has 15 amino acids. CDR1 is MNHNS, CDR2 SASEGT, per germline. The V gene lost 8 bases and the J gene lost 4 bases, with 20 bases spanning the gap.

The J gene is TRBJ2-1, the V gene TRBV9; tentative D call: TRBD1 (6 bases). Deletions cut 4 bases from V and 8 bases from J, with 13 bases between. The length of the CDR3 is 13 residues. From germline, CDR1 is SGDLS and CDR2 YYNGEE. CDR3 residues: CASSTYRADEQFF. As DNA, the CDR3 is TGTGCCAGCAGCACCTACAGGGCCGATGAGCAGTTCTTC.

This sequence joins TRBV19 and TRBJ2-3, with TRBD2 matching 12 bases. The V and J ends lost 7 bases and 8 bases, in that order; junction bases with no gene match: 13. Germline V CDR1 and CDR2: LNHDA, SQIVND (reference sequence). This CDR3 is 16 amino acids long. The CDR3 bases are TGTGCCAGTACCCCCCTGGGGCTAGCGGGGGGGCCTACGCAGTATTTT. Translation gives CASTPLGLAGGPTQYF.

The V gene is TRBV28, the J gene TRBJ2-5; maybe TRBD2 (5 bases). The CDR3 spans 12 residues. Germline V CDR1 and CDR2: MDHEN, SYDVKM. V shed 4 bases and J shed 5 bases, with 8 bases lying between them. The CDR3 bases are TGTGCCAGCAGTTCATCGGGGGAGACCCAGTACTTC. Translating it yields CASSSSGETQYF.

The gene calls are TRBV6-5 and TRBJ2-7; 7 bases align to TRBD1. Germline-derived CDR1 and CDR2 are MNHEY and SVGAGI. The junction had 7 bases not matched to a gene; V was cut back by 6 bases and J by 2 bases. The CDR3 length is 14 residues. The CDR3 DNA is TGTGCCAGCAGGGAGGTAGGGGGCCCCTACGAGCAGTACTTC. Protein: CASREVGGPYEQYF.

This rearrangement joins TRBV6-5 to TRBJ1-1; unclear D gene. The CDR3 is 14 residues long. Germline V gene sequence: CDR1 MNHEY, CDR2 SVGAGI. The V and J ends lost 5 bases and 1 base respectively, with 11 bases between them. Here the CDR3 reads CASSREFQNTEAFF. CDR3 nucleotide sequence: TGTGCCAGCAGTCGGGAATTTCAGAACACTGAAGCTTTCTTT.

This clone was seen a single time. The V and J genes are TRBV21-1 and TRBJ2-1; TRBD2 is the table's D call and was not checked against the DNA. TRBV21-1 is marked as a pseudogene. The CDR3 runs 16 residues. CDR3 residues: CASSKEVAAADNEQFF. The CDR3 DNA reads TGTGCCAGCAGCAAAGAGGTTGCTGCGGCGGACAATGAGCAGTTCTTC.

V is TRBV27 and J is TRBJ2-3; D may be TRBD2 (5 bases). From germline, CDR1 is MNHEY and CDR2 SMNVEV (reference sequence). V lost 7 bases to trimming and J lost 0 bases, with 8 bases between them. The CDR3 runs 13 residues. The CDR3, as DNA: TGTGCCAGCACACCGGGGAGCACAGATACGCAGTATTTT. As protein: CASTPGSTDTQYF.

This chain connects TRBV7-9 to TRBJ1-1, with a tentative D call TRBD1 (6 bases). CDR3 length: 16 amino acids. The germline V gene encodes CDR1 SEHNR and CDR2 FQNEAQ (reference sequence). V was cut by 5 bases and J by 2 bases, with 18 bases left in between. For the CDR3, the DNA is TGTGCCAGCAGCCCTCCGGACAGCGAGCCAAACACTGAAGCTTTCTTT. Translating it yields CASSPPDSEPNTEAFF.

This clone was seen only once. Other nucleotide sequences from this sample produce the same CDR3. The chain uses TRBV29-1 and TRBJ2-7; 10 bases match TRBD1. The CDR3 is 14 residues long. Germline CDR1 and CDR2: SQVTM and ANQGSEA. Losses at the gene ends were 2 bases for V and 0 bases for J; bases not matched to a gene: 1. The DNA for the CDR3 is TGCAGCGTTGAATGGACAGGGGGCTCCTACGAGCAGTACTTC. Translation: CSVEWTGGSYEQYF.

V usage is TRBV29-1 and J usage is TRBJ2-7, with 12 positions matching TRBD1. Losses at the gene ends were 2 bases for V and 6 bases for J; bases not matched to a gene: 5. Germline loops: CDR1 SQVTM, CDR2 ANQGSEA. This CDR3 region has 14 residues. DNA of the CDR3: TGCAGCGTTGAAACCGGGACAGGGGGCAGCGAGCAGTACTTC. Its protein product is CSVETGTGGSEQYF.

The rearrangement links TRBV5-4 to TRBJ2-6; D assignment may be TRBD1 or TRBD2 (7 bases each). V was shortened by 4 bases and J by 3 bases, with 14 bases between the two germline ends. Germline V lookup: CDR1 SGHNT, CDR2 YYREEE (reference sequence). This CDR3 is 16 amino acids long. DNA of the CDR3: TGTGCCAGCAGCGTCACAGGGGAGGGTGGGGCCAACGTCCTGACTTTC. Its protein is CASSVTGEGGANVLTF.

J is TRBJ2-3 and V is TRBV5-1; the D gene is possibly TRBD1 (6 bases). Trimming removed 4 bases from V and 1 base from J, with 10 bases in between. The germline V gene has CDR1 SGHRS and CDR2 YFSETQ. CDR3 length equals 14 residues. The CDR3 DNA follows: TGCGCCAGCAGCCCGGGACACCGCACAGATACGCAGTATTTT. Translation gives CASSPGHRTDTQYF.

The chain links TRBV27 to TRBJ2-4; TRBD2 aligns across 11 bases. CDR1 is MNHEY, CDR2 SMNVEV, per germline (reference sequence). The CDR3 extends over 17 amino acids. The V gene end was trimmed by 2 bases and the J gene end by 6 bases; junction bases not matched to a gene: 9. The CDR3 DNA sequence: TGTGCCAGCAGTTTAGGGCCCCTAGGGACTAGCGGAAACATTCAGTACTTC. Its translation: CASSLGPLGTSGNIQYF.

The chain carries TRBV7-8 and TRBJ1-1; D uncertain. CDR3 size: 16 residues. Germline V CDR1 and CDR2: SGHVS, FQNEAQ. V lost 0 bases to trimming and J lost 4 bases, with 15 bases between them. The DNA of the CDR3 is TGTGCCAGCAGCTTAGCGAACATCGGATCGGCCACTGAAGCTTTCTTT. This encodes CASSLANIGSATEAFF.

The chain uses TRBV6-5 and TRBJ2-5; no firm D call. Germline loops: CDR1 MNHEY, CDR2 SVGAGI. V was trimmed by 2 bases and J by 5 bases, leaving 15 bases between them. The length of the CDR3 is 15 residues. This chain's CDR3 is CASSYEWNRVETQYF. For the CDR3, the DNA is TGTGCCAGCAGTTACGAGTGGAATCGCGTGGAGACCCAGTACTTC.

This clone was recorded once. This rearrangement joins TRBV30 to TRBJ2-3; 9 positions match TRBD2. This CDR3 contains 13 residues. Germline assignment: CDR1 GTSNPN and CDR2 SVGIG (reference sequence). The J segment lost 11 bases and the V segment lost 5 bases, leaving 11 bases of the junction unmatched. The CDR3 DNA reads as TGTGCCTGGGCCCCGGCGGGGGGGACGGGGCAGTATTTT. Its protein product is CAWAPAGGTGQYF.

The J gene is TRBJ1-2, the V gene TRBV19; D remains ambiguous. V lost 7 bases, J lost 4 bases, and 16 bases lay in between. The CDR3 spans 14 residues. Germline V lookup: CDR1 LNHDA, CDR2 SQIVND (reference sequence). The CDR3 DNA reads TGTGCCAGTACCCCGGGGAGTAACATCTATGGCTACACCTTC. This sequence encodes CASTPGSNIYGYTF.

The chain joins TRBV6-5 to TRBJ1-5, with unresolved D. Per germline, CDR1 MNHEY and CDR2 SVGAGI. This CDR3 comprises 13 residues. Trimming cost V 8 bases and J 6 bases, with 14 bases left between them. This CDR3 reads CASAGGRGQPQHF. CDR3 in DNA: TGTGCCAGCGCGGGAGGTCGGGGTCAGCCCCAGCATTTT.

The chain employs TRBV9 and TRBJ1-4; TRBD1 might be the D (5 bases). This CDR3 has 14 residues. Germline V gives CDR1 SGDLS, CDR2 YYNGEE. V lost 0 bases and J 5 bases, leaving 8 bases between the germline ends. CDR3 protein: CASSVGQGNEKLFF. For the CDR3, the DNA is TGTGCCAGCAGCGTAGGGCAGGGAAATGAAAAACTGTTTTTT.

The rearrangement uses TRBV20-1 and TRBJ1-1; D is undetermined. This CDR3 is 11 amino acids long. V was clipped by 5 bases and J by 4 bases, with 8 bases between them. Germline CDR1 is DFQATT and CDR2 is SNEGSKA (reference sequence). CDR3 sequence (DNA): TGCAGTGCTCCCCGGGGCACTGAAGCTTTCTTT. Its protein product is CSAPRGTEAFF.

The J gene is TRBJ2-3, the V gene TRBV4-1; 8 bases line up with TRBD2. Trimming took 1 base from V and 0 from J; bases not matched to a gene: 6. The CDR3 is 17 residues long. Germline V gene sequence: CDR1 MGHRA, CDR2 YSYEKL. The CDR3: CASSQVKRGLSTDTQYF. CDR3 coding DNA: TGCGCCAGCAGCCAAGTCAAGCGGGGGCTGAGCACAGATACGCAGTATTTT.

The rearrangement links TRBV7-2 to TRBJ2-1; no firm D call. Trimming stripped 5 bases from V and 7 bases from J, with 15 bases between. CDR3 length equals 14 residues. The germline gives CDR1 SGHTA, CDR2 FQGNSA. The CDR3 here is CASSPYRPENEQFF. As DNA, the CDR3 is TGTGCCAGCAGCCCCTATCGACCGGAGAATGAGCAGTTCTTC. Filled out from reference TRBV7-2 and TRBJ2-1, the complete variable domain reads GAGVSQSPSNKVTEKGKDVELRCDPISGHTALYWYRQSLGQGLEFLIYFQGNSAPDKSGLPSDRFSAERTGGSVSTLTIQRTQQEDSAVYLCASSPYRPENEQFFGPGTRLTVL.

The chain is built from TRBV12-2 and TRBJ1-5. TRBV12-2 is a pseudogene segment. The CDR3 runs to 17 residues. The CDR3 spells CASRSKRGGNSNQPQHF. In DNA form, the CDR3 reads TGTGCAAGTCGCTCCAAGAGGGGGGGGAATAGCAATCAGCCCCAGCATTTT.

The rearrangement joins TRBV2 to TRBJ1-3; D is ambiguous. The CDR3 extends over 16 amino acids. Germline lookup yields CDR1 SNHLY and CDR2 FYNNEI. The ends were cut back, 5 bases at V and 0 bases at J, with 14 bases in the middle. CDR3 DNA sequence: TGTGCCAGCAGTCTCGGACGGATCAGCTCTGGAAACACCATATATTTT. Translated: CASSLGRISSGNTIYF.

The rearrangement joins TRBV9 to TRBJ1-4; the D gene is possibly TRBD1 (6 bases). Trimming pared 0 bases from V and 11 bases from J, leaving 14 bases between. Germline V lookup: CDR1 SGDLS, CDR2 YYNGEE. This CDR3 region has 14 residues. The DNA of the CDR3 is TGTGCCAGCAGCGTAGAGGTGACAGGTGACAAACTGTTTTTT. Translated, it gives CASSVEVTGDKLFF.